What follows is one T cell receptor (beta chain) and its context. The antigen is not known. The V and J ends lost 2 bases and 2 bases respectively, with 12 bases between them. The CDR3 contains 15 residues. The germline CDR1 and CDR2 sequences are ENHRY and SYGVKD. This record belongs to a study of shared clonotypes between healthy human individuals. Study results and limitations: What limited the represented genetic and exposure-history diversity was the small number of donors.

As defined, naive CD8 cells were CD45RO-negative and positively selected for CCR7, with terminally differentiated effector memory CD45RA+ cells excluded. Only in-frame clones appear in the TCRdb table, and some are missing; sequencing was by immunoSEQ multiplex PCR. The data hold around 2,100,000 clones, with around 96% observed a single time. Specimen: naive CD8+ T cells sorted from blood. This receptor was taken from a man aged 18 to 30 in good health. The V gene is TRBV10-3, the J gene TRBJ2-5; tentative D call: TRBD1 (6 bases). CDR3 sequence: CAISEPTGTQETQYF. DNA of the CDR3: TGTGCCATCAGTGAGCCAACAGGGACGCAAGAGACCCAGTACTTC.